This TCR beta chain was documented in a study of shared clonotypes between healthy human individuals. As for this clone: Its target is unknown.

General study findings and limits: A few donors shared around 5.2% of their naive CD4 clonotypes. Tissues were not sampled, only blood, and their repertoires likely differ. Rarefaction showed that sequencing of sorted subsets was incomplete (despite large depth).

Positively selected for CCR7, the CD45RO-negative cells used as naive CD8 cells excluded terminally differentiated effector memory CD45RA+ cells. After removal of 6 bases from V and 3 bases from J, the junction contained 10 bases not matched to a gene. The CDR3 totals 15 residues. Looked up from germline, CDR1 is MNHNS and CDR2 is SASEGT. Authors' processing steps: ImmunoSEQ junction-only sequences lacked quality scores, so their filtering differed. Clones were sequenced by immunoSEQ multiplex PCR, and TCRdb holds only the in-frame ones, with some missing. V and J calls and clone size follow that table, whereas D and trimming were derived from the DNA. The sample lists over 750,000 clones, 90% to 98% occurring once.

The chain is built from TRBV6-1 and TRBJ1-1; TRBD1 agrees at 7 bases. Sequenced: naive CD8+ T cells sorted from blood. This sequence was found in a young man in good health. The CDR3 nucleotides are TGTGCCAGCAGCGACCCTACAGGGGTTTACACTGAAGCTTTCTTT. Translation: CASSDPTGVYTEAFF.